The sequence of this T cell receptor (beta chain) was determined in a study of T-cell reconstitution after alpha-beta-depleted transplantation in children. In its sample, this clonotype was seen many times. Antigen unknown. Whole-study results and caveats: Roughly two months post-transplant, alpha-beta T cells reportedly originated from several hundred graft clones that had expanded.

Preparing the TCRbeta library involved the use of unique molecular identifiers. One entry per CDR3 protein, called by TCRdb with MiXCR from the PCR reads. The sample contains more than 85,000 distinct CDR3 sequences, 5% to 6% of which appear only once. V was pared by 2 bases and J by 3 bases, with 21 bases between. Germline assignment: CDR1 LGHNA and CDR2 YNFKEQ. The length of the CDR3 is 18 residues. This clonotype was obtained from a female patient aged 2-10 years who had a stem cell transplant for Fanconi anemia, so the T cells may come from the graft donor. Material: PBMCs, mostly from graft donor cells, obtained 60 days after TCRalphabeta/CD19-depleted stem cell transplant. The V call is TRBV4-2, the J call TRBJ2-3, with D unclear. Here the CDR3 DNA reads TGTGCCAGCAGCCAATCCCCGAAGAGGCAGGATTATACAGATACGCAGTATTTT. It specifies CASSQSPKRQDYTDTQYF.